This TCR beta chain appears in the sequencing data of a study of graft-versus-host responses after intestinal transplantation (dated by TCRdb to about 2021). For context, the study as a whole: Multivisceral, liver-intestinal, or isolated intestinal transplants were received by the recipients. All recipients received anti-thymocyte globulin induction followed by maintenance tacrolimus and steroids for approximately 3 years. To identify alloreactive clones, pre-transplant mixed lymphocyte reaction products were sequenced and then compared with unstimulated pre-transplant donor and recipient T cells. After intestinal transplantation, graft-versus-host and host-versus-graft alloreactive T cell clones in the graft, circulation and bone marrow were tracked using bulk TCR-beta CDR3 sequencing. Donor T cell macrochimerism was defined as a peak of at least 4% donor T cells among recipient peripheral blood mononuclear cells. Samples from a few later patients were sequenced in-house on an Illumina MiSeq with MiXCR processing rather than by the commercial service. The cohort enrolled about two dozen intestinal transplant recipients including one retransplant, and 3 patients lacking pretransplant specimens were excluded. The research as a whole found: Early after transplant, declines in HvG clones were associated with peak levels of circulating GvH clones. GvH clones were found in recipient bone marrow, and some of the GvH clones appeared earlier in ileal mucosa or blood, which is consistent with an intestinal mucosal origin. In patients with donor T cell macrochimerism, the allografts had high GvH to HvG T cell clonal ratios. Conclusions were limited by the relatively low number and heterogeneity of intestinal transplant patients.

To isolate intraepithelial and lamina propria lymphocytes from graft specimens, dithiothreitol, EDTA incubations and collagenase D digestion were used. Serial intestinal graft biopsy specimens collected up to 600 days after transplant underwent bulk TCR-beta sequencing. The library was generated by the immunoSEQ multiplex PCR assay. High-throughput TCR-beta CDR3 sequencing of genomic DNA from most patients was performed by Adaptive Biotechnologies. Per the authors' processing: Adaptive's ImmunoSEQ software supplied the TCR sequencing data for 18 patients, while MiXCR and VDJtools were used to process a few other patients. CDR3 nucleotide sequences shared by donor and recipient were removed because the origin of these sequences could not be assigned. To count as alloreactive, a clone needed at least 2-fold expansion over unstimulated cells and a minimum CFSE-low frequency of 0.002% (template counts) or 0.001% (read counts). Mappable clones were those detected in sequenced pre-transplant spleen, lymph node, or MLR CFSE-low populations of the donor or recipient. Cumulative frequency of alloreactive clones was calculated as a percentage of all sequences weighted by copy number. The immuneACCESS repertoire file appears here via TCRdb, limited to in-frame rearrangements. These files lack a portion of the clones; in checked studies, under half of the deficit traces to unresolved V genes, and the cause of the others is not known. The V and J calls and clone size come from that table; D and trimming were worked out from the DNA. Present in this sample are about 9,600 clones, less than 80% of which were seen just once. The biggest ten clones account for roughly 24% of the sample.

V drops 8 bases and J drops 8 bases, leaving 16 bases in between. CDR3 length: 14 amino acids, cysteine to phenylalanine. Of all the DNA, just the CDR3 is kept, 42 bases in frame from base 1. The germline V gene yields MDHEN for CDR1 and SYDVKM for CDR2. This clone was seen once. Its antigen is still unknown. Per-nucleotide qualities are absent, and no much larger clonotype sits a single base away. The clonotype comes from a human patient who received an intestinal transplant, so some T cells may come from the graft donor. The rearranged segments are TRBV28 and TRBJ1-6; the D gene is perhaps TRBD1, on 6 matching bases. The material was ileum tissue, obtained 500 to 550 days after intestinal transplant. The CDR3 protein is CASRDPGQHSPLHF. The sequence in DNA is TGTGCCAGCCGCGACCCGGGACAACATTCACCCCTCCACTTT.